Below, 32 T cell receptor beta chains from the same sample are listed, as sequenced in a study of somatic mutations in cytotoxic T cells in rheumatoid arthritis. Using immunoSEQ multiplex PCR, the repertoire was profiled, and TCRdb retains in-frame clones only, with some absent. This sample has over 15,000 clones, with around 81% found just once. The sequencing input was CD8+ T cells sorted from blood. The receptor source for this set is a young man with rheumatoid arthritis.

In the case of this clone: In the same sample, other DNA sequences code for this CDR3. This chain joins TRBV27 and TRBJ1-1; TRBD1 matches 8 bases. CDR3 length equals 13 residues. Looked up from germline, CDR1 is MNHEY and CDR2 is SMNVEV (reference sequence). Unmatched junction bases numbered 3, after V lost 5 bases and J lost 4 bases. CDR3 sequence: CASSPTGGTEAFF. The CDR3 DNA is TGTGCCAGCAGTCCAACAGGGGGCACTGAAGCTTTCTTT.

This sequence joins TRBV5-4 and TRBJ2-1, with TRBD1 matching 7 bases. After removal of 4 bases from V and 8 bases from J, the junction contained 3 bases not matched to a gene. From germline, CDR1 is SGHNT and CDR2 YYREEE (reference sequence). The CDR3 covers 12 residues. CDR3 DNA sequence: TGTGCCAGCAGCGGACAGGTCCATGAGCAGTTCTTC. Residues: CASSGQVHEQFF.

This rearrangement joins TRBV9 to TRBJ2-7, with 8 bases aligning to TRBD1. With V trimmed by 3 bases and J by 5 bases, 7 bases remained unmatched. CDR1 SGDLS and CDR2 YYNGEE come from the germline V gene. The CDR3 contains 14 residues. This CDR3 reads CASSGRQGQHEQYF. CDR3 sequence (DNA): TGTGCCAGCAGCGGGCGACAGGGGCAACACGAGCAGTACTTC.

The J gene is TRBJ1-1, the V gene TRBV9; the D gene is possibly TRBD1 (5 bases). Trimming shortened V by 2 bases and J by 5 bases, and 10 bases separated the two germline ends. The CDR3 length is 13 residues. Germline assignment: CDR1 SGDLS and CDR2 YYNGEE. DNA for the CDR3: TGTGCCAGCAGCGTTGAGGGGAGGACTGAAGCTTTCTTT. This gives the protein CASSVEGRTEAFF.

The V gene is TRBV4-1, the J gene TRBJ2-1; 10 bases line up with TRBD1. The V and J ends lost 2 bases and 4 bases, in that order; junction bases with no gene match: 5. This CDR3 is built from 16 residues. CDR1 and CDR2 from the germline V gene are MGHRA and YSYEKL. The CDR3 nucleotides read TGCGCCAGCAGCCAACCCCCGGGACAGGGGTACAATGAGCAGTTCTTC. Translation gives CASSQPPGQGYNEQFF.

The genes are TRBV7-8 and TRBJ2-5; unclear D gene. V was clipped by 0 bases and J by 3 bases, with 14 bases between them. The CDR3 contains 16 residues. Germline V gene sequence: CDR1 SGHVS, CDR2 FQNEAQ. In DNA form, the CDR3 reads TGTGCCAGCAGCTTAGCGAGGCCCCCCCCTGAAGAGACCCAGTACTTC. Amino acid sequence: CASSLARPPPEETQYF.

This rearrangement joins TRBV6-1 to TRBJ2-3; D may be TRBD1 or TRBD2 (5 bases each). This CDR3 spans 10 amino acids. Between the trimmed V and J ends, which lost 4 bases and 15 bases, there was a span of 11 bases. Germline V gives CDR1 MNHNS, CDR2 SASEGT. CDR3: CASSAGAHYF. CDR3 nucleotides: TGTGCCAGCAGTGCCGGGGCCCATTATTTT.

The chain links TRBV6-4 to TRBJ2-1; D might be TRBD1 or TRBD2, each matching 6 bases. This CDR3 has 15 amino acids. The V end lost 0 bases, the J end lost 7 bases, and 13 bases lay between the germline ends. Germline V lookup: CDR1 MRHNA, CDR2 SNTAGT. The chain's CDR3 is CASSDSLGGANEQFF. In DNA, the CDR3 is TGTGCCAGCAGTGACTCTCTCGGGGGCGCAAATGAGCAGTTCTTC.

The chain uses TRBV2 and TRBJ2-5; D call uncertain. V dropped 5 bases and J dropped 0 bases, with 10 bases sitting between them. Germline V gives CDR1 SNHLY, CDR2 FYNNEI. This CDR3 comprises 14 residues. The chain's CDR3 is CASSPFADQETQYF. In DNA, the CDR3 is TGTGCCAGCAGTCCCTTCGCGGACCAAGAGACCCAGTACTTC.

The V gene is TRBV19, the J gene TRBJ1-2; D is undetermined. The CDR3 consists of 12 residues. The V and J ends lost 2 bases and 7 bases respectively, with 8 bases between them. CDR1 and CDR2 (germline): LNHDA, SQIVND (reference sequence). The CDR3 DNA sequence: TGTGCCAGTAGTATAAGGGCCGCTGGCTACACCTTC. It codes for CASSIRAAGYTF.

This rearrangement joins TRBV28 to TRBJ1-4; TRBD1 agrees at 10 bases. Germline loops: CDR1 MDHEN, CDR2 SYDVKM. J lost 6 bases, V lost 3 bases, and 4 bases had no gene match. This CDR3 is 15 amino acids long. CDR3 sequence reads: CASSLTGGGDEKLFF. Here the CDR3 DNA reads TGTGCCAGCAGTTTGACAGGGGGCGGTGATGAAAAACTGTTTTTT.

The gene calls are TRBV30 and TRBJ1-2; D is ambiguous. Between the trimmed V and J ends, which lost 0 bases and 3 bases, there was a span of 11 bases. Germline CDR1 reads GTSNPN; CDR2 reads SVGIG (reference sequence). The CDR3 consists of 14 residues. CDR3 DNA: TGTGCCTGGAGTGTACTAACGGAATACTATGGCTACACCTTC. Translation: CAWSVLTEYYGYTF.

The CDR3 loop is CASSAGKVVETQYF. In DNA form, the CDR3 reads TGTGCCAGCAGCGCAGGGAAAGTAGTGGAGACCCAGTACTTC. This chain connects TRBV9 to TRBJ2-5; a possible D gene is TRBD1 (5 bases). The CDR3 has 14 amino acids. The germline CDR1 and CDR2 sequences are SGDLS and YYNGEE. With 3 bases removed from V and 5 bases from J, the gap between germline ends came to 14 bases.

This sequence joins TRBV7-9 and TRBJ2-7; no definite D call. V gave up 5 bases and J gave up 0 bases, with 5 bases separating them. The CDR3 length is 12 residues. From germline, CDR1 is SEHNR and CDR2 FQNEAQ (reference sequence). CDR3 DNA sequence: TGTGCCAGCAGCGGCGCCTCCTACGAGCAGTACTTC. This codes for CASSGASYEQYF.

A single count supports this clone. The V gene is TRBV5-4, the J gene TRBJ2-1; no reliable D call. CDR3 length equals 17 residues. V shed 0 bases and J shed 14 bases, with 27 bases lying between them. Germline CDR1 SGHNT, CDR2 YYREEE (reference sequence). CDR3: CASSLDPRVARLELKFF. The CDR3 coding sequence is TGTGCCAGCAGCTTGGATCCTCGGGTCGCGCGCTTGGAGTTAAAGTTCTTC. Drawing the rest from reference TRBV5-4 and TRBJ2-1, the complete variable domain is ETGVTQSPTHLIKTRGQQVTLRCSSQSGHNTVSWYQQALGQGPQFIFQYYREEENGRGNFPPRFSGLQFPNYSSELNVNALELDDSALYLCASSLDPRVARLELKFFGPGTRLTVL.

This clone is a singleton in its sample. The chain combines TRBV5-6 with TRBJ1-1; D is perhaps TRBD1 (6 bases). Germline V gene lookup returns CDR1 SGHDT and CDR2 YYEEEE. V was clipped by 7 bases and J by 10 bases, with 14 bases between them. CDR3 size: 11 residues. The CDR3 DNA reads as TGTGCCAGCGGAAGTAGGGGGAGAGCTTTCTTT. Protein sequence: CASGSRGRAFF.

This CDR3 is CASSFKHFTYNEQFF. The CDR3 DNA reads as TGTGCCAGCAGCTTCAAACACTTCACCTACAATGAGCAGTTCTTC. The chain has TRBV5-5 and TRBJ2-1; no reliable D call. Germline lookup yields CDR1 SGHKS and CDR2 YYEKEE (reference sequence). V lost 2 bases and J lost 2, with 11 bases in between. CDR3 length: 15 residues.

The chain has TRBV14 and TRBJ2-5; no clear D gene. CDR1 SGHDN and CDR2 FVKESK come from the germline V gene. CDR3 length: 14 amino acids. Trimming shortened V by 0 bases and J by 8 bases, and 13 bases separated the two germline ends. CDR3 amino acids: CASSQENYRDTQYF. DNA of the CDR3: TGTGCCAGCAGCCAAGAAAACTACCGAGACACCCAGTACTTC.

V is TRBV5-1 and J is TRBJ2-5, with TRBD1 matching 7 bases. This CDR3 contains 16 residues. Germline lookup yields CDR1 SGHRS and CDR2 YFSETQ. V dropped 2 bases and J dropped 3; count of bases not matched to a gene: 10. CDR3 in amino acids: CASSLYRGVAKETQYF. In DNA form, the CDR3 reads TGCGCCAGCAGCTTATACAGGGGAGTAGCAAAAGAGACCCAGTACTTC.

The V and J genes are TRBV13 and TRBJ1-1, with TRBD1 matching 8 bases. Germline values: CDR1 PRHDT, CDR2 FYEKMQ (reference sequence). V lost 5 bases to trimming and J lost 6 bases; unmatched junction nucleotides: 14. CDR3 size: 16 residues. CDR3 nucleotides: TGTGCCAGCAGCCCGGGGGGACAGGATCCGAGCGCTGAAGCTTTCTTT. Protein sequence: CASSPGGQDPSAEAFF.

V is TRBV6-5 and J is TRBJ2-1; D call uncertain. V lost 6 bases, J lost 2 bases, and 14 bases lay in between. The CDR3 covers 15 residues. Germline assignment: CDR1 MNHEY and CDR2 SVGAGI. CDR3 residues: CASSPGLEAYNEQFF. CDR3 nucleotide sequence: TGTGCCAGCAGCCCCGGTCTAGAAGCCTACAATGAGCAGTTCTTC.

The chain joins TRBV2 to TRBJ2-1, with TRBD2 matching 7 bases. Germline V lookup: CDR1 SNHLY, CDR2 FYNNEI. The V and J ends lost 4 bases and 6 bases, in that order; junction bases with no gene match: 9. The CDR3 is 15 residues long. CDR3 sequence reads: CASSATISGGNEQFF. The CDR3 region has the DNA TGTGCCAGCAGTGCAACTATATCGGGAGGCAATGAGCAGTTCTTC.

The chain combines TRBV27 with TRBJ2-1; D is possibly TRBD1 (5 bases). The CDR3 covers 11 residues. CDR1 is MNHEY and CDR2 is SMNVEV in the germline V gene (reference sequence). V gave up 7 bases and J gave up 7 bases, with 8 bases separating them. The CDR3 here is CASIRANEQFF. Here the CDR3 DNA reads TGTGCCAGCATCAGGGCGAATGAGCAGTTCTTC.

V gene TRBV9 combines with J gene TRBJ1-2, with a possible D match to TRBD1 (6 bases). The germline V gene has CDR1 SGDLS and CDR2 YYNGEE. The CDR3 is 14 residues long. V lost 0 bases to trimming and J lost 3 bases, with 9 bases between them. The CDR3 nucleotides read TGTGCCAGCAGCGTAGTGGGGGGCCACTATGGCTACACCTTC. Translating it yields CASSVVGGHYGYTF.

The V and J genes are TRBV6-4 and TRBJ2-1, with 9 positions matching TRBD1. The CDR3 spans 15 residues. The junction had 4 bases not matched to a gene; V was cut back by 3 bases and J by 4 bases. Germline loops: CDR1 MRHNA, CDR2 SNTAGT. CDR3 loop: CASSDGTGSYNEQFF. The CDR3 DNA reads TGTGCCAGCAGTGATGGGACAGGGTCATACAATGAGCAGTTCTTC.

V gene TRBV11-1 combines with J gene TRBJ1-3; maybe TRBD1 (6 bases). V was clipped by 5 bases and J by 0 bases, with 17 bases between them. The CDR3 covers 17 residues. Germline CDR1 and CDR2: SGHAT and FQDESV (reference sequence). The CDR3 sequence is CASSLLWGALSGNTIYF. Written as DNA, the CDR3 is TGTGCCAGCAGCCTCCTATGGGGGGCCCTCTCTGGAAACACCATATATTTT.

This sequence joins TRBV15 and TRBJ1-1; 8 nucleotides match TRBD1. Trimming removed 0 bases from V and 1 base from J; junction bases left unmatched: 10. CDR3 length: 18 amino acids. Germline CDR1 reads LNHNV; CDR2 reads YYDKDF (reference sequence). CDR3 sequence reads: CATSRDPREDRENTEAFF. The CDR3 DNA sequence: TGTGCCACCAGCAGAGATCCTCGGGAGGACAGGGAGAACACTGAAGCTTTCTTT. The full variable domain, in which reference TRBV15 and TRBJ1-1 provide the parts outside the CDR3, is DAMVIQNPRYQVTQFGKPVTLSCSQTLNHNVMYWYQQKSSQAPKLLFHYYDKDFNNEADTPDNFQSRRPNTSFCFLDIRSPGLGDTAMYLCATSRDPREDRENTEAFFGQGTRLTVV.

The V gene is TRBV2, the J gene TRBJ2-3, with D perhaps assigned TRBD1 or TRBD2 (5 bases each). The CDR3 length is 12 residues. Trimming took 7 bases from V and 3 from J, leaving 8 bases between them. Germline V gene sequence: CDR1 SNHLY, CDR2 FYNNEI. DNA for the CDR3: TGTGCCAGCATGGGGGATACAGATACGCAGTATTTT. Amino acids: CASMGDTDTQYF. The entire variable domain, with the rest obtained from reference TRBV2 and TRBJ2-3, is as follows: EPEVTQTPSHQVTQMGQEVILRCVPISNHLYFYWYRQILGQKVEFLVSFYNNEISEKSEIFDDQFSVERPDGSNFTLKIRSTKLEDSAMYFCASMGDTDTQYFGPGTRLTVL.

This CDR3 reads CASSLANRQGEAFF. DNA of the CDR3: TGTGCCAGCAGCTTAGCGAATCGCCAGGGAGAAGCTTTCTTT. This chain links TRBV7-6 with TRBJ1-1; TRBD1 is a possible D gene (5 bases). The germline V and J ends were trimmed by 0 bases and 8 bases, with 13 bases remaining between them. CDR3 length: 14 amino acids. Per the germline V gene, CDR1 is SGHVS and CDR2 is FNYEAQ.

The chain employs TRBV4-2 and TRBJ2-1; D may match TRBD1 or TRBD2 (5 bases each). Germline V CDR1 and CDR2: LGHNA, YNFKEQ. V was cut by 0 bases and J by 2 bases, with 8 bases left in between. The CDR3 covers 15 residues. CDR3 in amino acids: CASSQERDPYNEQFF. The CDR3 nucleotides read TGTGCCAGCAGCCAAGAAAGGGACCCCTACAATGAGCAGTTCTTC.

The genes are TRBV7-6 and TRBJ1-1; 9 positions agree with TRBD1. This CDR3 comprises 13 residues. V gave up 5 bases and J gave up 5 bases; unmatched junction bases: 3. Germline CDR1 and CDR2: SGHVS and FNYEAQ. The CDR3 here is CASSGTGQTEAFF. Written as DNA, the CDR3 is TGTGCCAGCAGCGGGACAGGGCAAACTGAAGCTTTCTTT.

This clone was counted once. J is TRBJ1-2 and V is TRBV5-1, with D possibly matching TRBD1 (6 bases). V lost 3 bases and J 2 bases, leaving 14 bases between the germline ends. The germline V gene has CDR1 SGHRS and CDR2 YFSETQ. CDR3 length equals 15 residues. The DNA of the CDR3 is TGCGCCAGCAGCTCGGGCTGGGGGCAGAACTATGGCTACACCTTC. Translating gives CASSSGWGQNYGYTF.